The 29 T cell receptor beta chains given below trace back to one sample, sequenced in a study of T cell responses to AZD1222 COVID-19 vaccine. The data were produced by immunoSEQ multiplex PCR, yet TCRdb's version contains in-frame clones alone and is incomplete. The table includes fewer than 120,000 clones, nearly 90% detected once. The input for sequencing was peripheral blood, taken on day 0 of AZD1222 vaccination. The source is an adult in good health.

The chain employs TRBV5-4 and TRBJ2-3; D perhaps matches TRBD1 (6 bases). The V gene lost 1 base and the J gene lost 1 base, with 7 bases spanning the gap. The germline gives CDR1 SGHNT, CDR2 YYREEE (reference sequence). The CDR3 runs 14 residues. DNA of the CDR3: TGTGCCAGCAGCTTGAACAGGGGCACAGATACGCAGTATTTT. Translated: CASSLNRGTDTQYF.

This clone was counted only a few times. The CDR3 loop reads CASSLEGPTNIQYF. The CDR3 DNA follows: TGTGCCAGCAGCTTAGAAGGGCCCACAAACATTCAGTACTTC. The V gene is TRBV11-2, the J gene TRBJ2-4; D is uncertain. In germline, CDR1 is SGHAT, CDR2 FQNNGV. CDR3 size: 14 residues. V dropped 0 bases and J dropped 6 bases, with 9 bases sitting between them. The full variable domain, rest sourced from reference TRBV11-2 and TRBJ2-4, is EAGVAQSPRYKIIEKRQSVAFWCNPISGHATLYWYQQILGQGPKLLIQFQNNGVVDDSQLPKDRFSAERLKGVDSTLKIQPAKLEDSAVYLCASSLEGPTNIQYFGAGTRLSVL.

V gene TRBV6-5 combines with J gene TRBJ2-3, with D possibly being TRBD2 (5 bases). V dropped 7 bases and J dropped 4 bases, with 15 bases sitting between them. The germline gives CDR1 MNHEY, CDR2 SVGAGI. The CDR3 contains 14 residues. DNA of the CDR3: TGTGCCAGCAATGGCCGGGATTACGCAGATACGCAGTATTTT. Protein product: CASNGRDYADTQYF.

V usage is TRBV11-2 and J usage is TRBJ2-7, with D uncertain. V shed 1 base and J shed 2 bases, with 6 bases lying between them. The CDR3 is made up of 13 amino acids. The germline V gene encodes CDR1 SGHAT and CDR2 FQNNGV. The CDR3 DNA is TGTGCCAGCAGCTTAGGGCGGCCCTACGAGCAGTACTTC. This gives the protein CASSLGRPYEQYF.

In its sample, this clone was seen once. The chain carries TRBV7-8 and TRBJ1-1, with D maybe TRBD1 (6 bases). The V end was cut by 5 bases, the J end by 8 bases, with 18 bases between. The CDR3 runs 14 residues. Germline CDR1 is SGHVS and CDR2 is FQNEAQ. CDR3 bases: TGTGCCAGCAGCCGTTCGACAGGCCTAACAGAAGCTTTCTTT. This gives the protein CASSRSTGLTEAFF.

The chain has TRBV9 and TRBJ2-4; 8 nucleotides match TRBD1. Germline CDR1 SGDLS, CDR2 YYNGEE. This CDR3 comprises 14 residues. The trim removed 0 bases at V and 6 bases at J, leaving 2 bases unmatched. The CDR3 nucleotides are TGTGCCAGCAGCGTAGGACAGGGGTTAAACATTCAGTACTTC. Its protein is CASSVGQGLNIQYF. Looking up the rest from reference TRBV9 and TRBJ2-4 gives the full variable domain: DSGVTQTPKHLITATGQRVTLRCSPRSGDLSVYWYQQSLDQGLQFLIQYYNGEERAKGNILERFSAQQFPDLHSELNLSSLELGDSALYFCASSVGQGLNIQYFGAGTRLSVL.

J is TRBJ1-2 and V is TRBV15; tentatively, D is TRBD1 (5 bases). The CDR3 is 15 amino acids. Per germline, CDR1 LNHNV and CDR2 YYDKDF (reference sequence). The V end lost 5 bases, the J end lost 8 bases, and 21 bases lay between the germline ends. The CDR3 sequence is CATSPGAPAREGYTF. The CDR3 bases are TGTGCCACCAGCCCCGGGGCCCCAGCGCGGGAGGGCTACACCTTC.

The rearrangement links TRBV4-1 to TRBJ2-3, with TRBD2 as a possible D gene (5 bases). The V gene lost 2 bases and the J gene lost 4 bases, with 13 bases spanning the gap. CDR3 size: 15 residues. The germline CDR1 and CDR2 sequences are MGHRA and YSYEKL. The CDR3 nucleotides are TGCGCCAGCAGCCAACGATCGGGGAAGTCAGATACGCAGTATTTT. Translating it yields CASSQRSGKSDTQYF.

This clone appeared a single time. V and J are TRBV28 and TRBJ1-2; 7 bases match TRBD1. Germline values: CDR1 MDHEN, CDR2 SYDVKM. Losses at the gene ends were 8 bases for V and 7 bases for J; bases not matched to a gene: 13. The CDR3 sequence is 14 residues long. The DNA of the CDR3 is TGTGCCAGCCTTAGGGGGCAGGATGAAGGTGGCTACACCTTC. Translated: CASLRGQDEGGYTF.

This chain links TRBV7-2 with TRBJ1-5; maybe TRBD1 (5 bases). Germline CDR1 SGHTA, CDR2 FQGNSA. The V and J ends lost 5 bases and 0 bases respectively, with 17 bases between them. The CDR3 extends over 17 amino acids. The CDR3 DNA reads TGTGCCAGCAGCCAAGGGACGGTAGGATATAGCAATCAGCCCCAGCATTTT. This codes for CASSQGTVGYSNQPQHF.

This chain's CDR3 is CATKRGAEAFF. Written as DNA, the CDR3 is TGTGCCACCAAGCGAGGTGCTGAAGCTTTCTTT. The J gene is TRBJ1-1, the V gene TRBV6-5; D gene ambiguous. V was pared by 10 bases and J by 6 bases, with 12 bases between. The germline gives CDR1 MNHEY, CDR2 SVGAGI. This CDR3 has 11 residues.

This clone has more than one count but fewer than ten. The V gene is TRBV19, the J gene TRBJ1-5; TRBD1 agrees at 7 bases. V dropped 5 bases and J dropped 0; count of bases not matched to a gene: 7. The germline CDR1 and CDR2 sequences are LNHDA and SQIVND (reference sequence). This CDR3 spans 16 amino acids. The CDR3: CASSSRTGNSNQPQHF. In DNA, the CDR3 is TGTGCCAGTAGTTCCCGGACAGGAAATAGCAATCAGCCCCAGCATTTT. Combining the CDR3 with reference TRBV19 and TRBJ1-5 gives the whole variable domain DGGITQSPKYLFRKEGQNVTLSCEQNLNHDAMYWYRQDPGQGLRLIYYSQIVNDFQKGDIAEGYSVSREKKESFPLTVTSAQKNPTAFYLCASSSRTGNSNQPQHFGDGTRLSIL.

The chain recombines TRBV27 with TRBJ1-1; D not resolved. V lost 4 bases and J 8 bases, leaving 8 bases between the germline ends. This CDR3 has 11 residues. The germline CDR1 and CDR2 sequences are MNHEY and SMNVEV (reference sequence). CDR3 nucleotide sequence: TGTGCCAGCAGTTCCACCTCCGAAGCTTTCTTT. It yields the protein CASSSTSEAFF.

Only one count was recorded for this clone. The V gene is TRBV9, the J gene TRBJ1-4, with TRBD1 matching 11 bases. CDR3 length: 17 residues. Germline CDR1 and CDR2: SGDLS and YYNGEE. With V trimmed by 4 bases and J by 1 base, 6 bases remained unmatched. The CDR3 protein is CASSFGQGARTNEKLFF. The CDR3 coding sequence is TGTGCCAGCAGCTTCGGACAGGGGGCGAGAACTAATGAAAAACTGTTTTTT.

The V call is TRBV7-8, the J call TRBJ1-5; D may be TRBD1 (6 bases). The V end was cut by 5 bases, the J end by 6 bases, with 11 bases between. CDR1 and CDR2 from the germline V gene are SGHVS and FQNEAQ. This CDR3 region has 13 residues. The CDR3 sequence is CASSKQGSQPQHF. The CDR3 bases are TGTGCCAGCAGCAAACAGGGTTCTCAGCCCCAGCATTTT.

The chain's CDR3 is CASTFRSGIGSDTQYF. The CDR3 nucleotides are TGTGCCAGCACATTTCGGAGCGGGATTGGATCAGATACGCAGTATTTT. J is TRBJ2-3 and V is TRBV2; 7 positions match TRBD2. V dropped 7 bases and J dropped 4; count of bases not matched to a gene: 14. Per germline, CDR1 SNHLY and CDR2 FYNNEI. CDR3 length equals 16 residues.

This clone was seen once. The chain recombines TRBV7-2 with TRBJ1-5; D remains ambiguous. Trimming took 5 bases from V and 7 from J, leaving 15 bases between them. Germline V lookup: CDR1 SGHTA, CDR2 FQGNSA. The CDR3 covers 14 residues. Here the CDR3 reads CASSPGVGYQPQHF. The CDR3 bases are TGTGCCAGCAGCCCCGGGGTGGGGTACCAGCCCCAGCATTTT.

The V gene is TRBV6-5, the J gene TRBJ1-2; TRBD1 might be the D (6 bases). Germline V gene sequence: CDR1 MNHEY, CDR2 SVGAGI. The CDR3 length is 16 residues. V lost 4 bases, J lost 4 bases, and 19 bases lay in between. CDR3 DNA: TGTGCCAGCAGTTCGACCCTTGGGGAGGGGGTCTATGGCTACACCTTC. Translating gives CASSSTLGEGVYGYTF.

This chain joins TRBV28 and TRBJ1-4, with D possibly being TRBD1 (5 bases). CDR1 is MDHEN and CDR2 is SYDVKM in the germline V gene. The CDR3 has 15 amino acids. V was pared by 8 bases and J by 0 bases, with 13 bases between. In DNA form, the CDR3 reads TGTGCCAGCCTCCGGGGACCTGCAACTAATGAAAAACTGTTTTTT. This sequence encodes CASLRGPATNEKLFF.

The rearrangement uses TRBV7-9 and TRBJ2-1, with D hard to call. In germline, CDR1 is SEHNR, CDR2 FQNEAQ (reference sequence). The V end was cut by 4 bases, the J end by 7 bases, with 11 bases between. The CDR3 totals 13 residues. The DNA for the CDR3 is TGTGCCAGCAGCTCACCGCACCATAATGAGCAGTTCTTC. Translation: CASSSPHHNEQFF.

The gene calls are TRBV9 and TRBJ1-2; 7 bases are shared with TRBD1. V was clipped by 6 bases and J by 9 bases; unmatched bases: 14. This CDR3 has 14 amino acids. Germline CDR1 and CDR2: SGDLS and YYNGEE. The CDR3 DNA is TGTGCCAGCACTGCCTTCGGACAGGTCCATCGCTACACCTTC. Amino acid sequence: CASTAFGQVHRYTF.

In DNA, the CDR3 is TGTGCCAGCTCTCTAGATTGGCAGGGGGGTAAAACCGGGGAGCTGTTTTTT. Its protein product is CASSLDWQGGKTGELFF. The V call is TRBV7-2, the J call TRBJ2-2, with D possibly matching TRBD1 (7 bases). The CDR3 extends over 17 amino acids. V was cut by 8 bases and J by 5 bases, with 24 bases left in between. Germline V gene data show CDR1 as SGHTA and CDR2 as FQGNSA.

The chain has TRBV6-2 or TRBV6-3 and TRBJ1-3; weak D call: TRBD1 (5 bases). This CDR3 spans 21 amino acids. The V and J ends lost 6 bases and 2 bases respectively, with 32 bases between them. Per the germline V gene, CDR1 is MNHEY and CDR2 is SVGEGT. CDR3 coding DNA: TGTGCCAGCAGCCTATATATGGATGCTTGGGTCGCAGGGAGTCCTGGAAACACCATATATTTT. Amino acid sequence: CASSLYMDAWVAGSPGNTIYF.

The gene calls are TRBV13 and TRBJ1-1, with unresolved D. CDR3 length: 10 amino acids. Germline V lookup: CDR1 PRHDT, CDR2 FYEKMQ (reference sequence). V was pared by 11 bases and J by 5 bases, with 9 bases between. The CDR3: CAWARTEAFF. As DNA, the CDR3 is TGTGCCTGGGCTAGGACTGAAGCTTTCTTT.

The J gene is TRBJ1-1, the V gene TRBV18; no clear D gene. Trimming left V 1 base short and J 0 bases short, with 6 bases between. This CDR3 spans 14 amino acids. Per the germline V gene, CDR1 is KGHSH and CDR2 is LQKENI. CDR3 in DNA: TGTGCCAGCTCACCACTCTTCTTGAACACTGAAGCTTTCTTT. Protein product: CASSPLFLNTEAFF.

The sample holds one count of this clone. The rearrangement links TRBV21-1 to TRBJ1-2. TRBV21-1 is a recognized pseudogene. This CDR3 has 14 residues. The CDR3 loop is CASSKTRDNYGYTF. The CDR3, as DNA: TGTGCCAGCAGCAAAACCCGGGACAACTATGGCTACACCTTC.

The chain joins TRBV28 to TRBJ1-3; unclear D gene. The germline gives CDR1 MDHEN, CDR2 SYDVKM. Trimming stripped 0 bases from V and 10 bases from J, with 13 bases between. The CDR3 is 14 residues long. CDR3 DNA: TGTGCCAGCAGTTTATGGGACGAAGGAGGAACCATATATTTT. Protein product: CASSLWDEGGTIYF.

On this clone itself: Its ends do not fully match the called genes, so a read error is possible. The gene calls are TRBV7-9 and TRBJ2-3; 11 nucleotides match TRBD2. This CDR3 is 14 amino acids long. Germline CDR1 SEHNR, CDR2 FQNEAQ (reference sequence). In DNA, the CDR3 is TGTGCCAGCAGCTTAGGGGGACTAGCGGCCCCCAGGGATTTT. Its protein is CASSLGGLAAPRDF.

This clone has a single count. The chain links TRBV27 to TRBJ1-5; TRBD1 aligns across 7 bases. Germline V CDR1 and CDR2: MNHEY, SMNVEV (reference sequence). Trimming took 4 bases from V and 0 from J; bases not matched to a gene: 6. This CDR3 region has 16 residues. The DNA for the CDR3 is TGTGCCAGCAGTTCACGGACAGGTCTTAGCAATCAGCCCCAGCATTTT. Its protein product is CASSSRTGLSNQPQHF.